This T cell receptor beta chain derives from a study of Ad26.COV2.S vaccination and SARS-CoV-2 variants. Whole-study context: The vaccine Ad26.COV2.S was put into the muscle once, or twice with 56 days between. Overall study findings and caveats: Those who received vaccine or placebo ended up with similar non-spike TCR breadth.

Treatment specified: around 19 received Ad26.COV2.S at low or high dose, single or two shots; about 5 received placebo; per-sample allocation not given. Vaccine and placebo recipients were sampled on day 63 after the first injection. Boston provided a donor who was an adult aged 18-55 years. With V trimmed by 5 bases and J by 0 bases, 4 bases remained unmatched. The CDR3 length is 15 residues. On this clone: The antigen is not known.

Assay used: immunoSEQ multiplex PCR; TCRdb lists only in-frame clones, some missing. Found here are approximately 410,000 clones, roughly 90% of them singletons; the top ten hold roughly 1.7%. This sample comprised peripheral blood, obtained in a trial of Ad26.COV2.S vaccine versus placebo. The sequence came from a person aged 18-60 years who received the Ad26.COV2.S COVID-19 vaccine or a placebo. This chain links TRBV5-3 with TRBJ1-5; 8 bases align to TRBD1. TRBV5-3 is an ORF, and what it does is uncertain. In DNA form, the CDR3 reads TGTGCCAGAAGGACAGGGGATTATAGCAATCAGCCCCAGCATTTT. Its translation is CARRTGDYSNQPQHF.